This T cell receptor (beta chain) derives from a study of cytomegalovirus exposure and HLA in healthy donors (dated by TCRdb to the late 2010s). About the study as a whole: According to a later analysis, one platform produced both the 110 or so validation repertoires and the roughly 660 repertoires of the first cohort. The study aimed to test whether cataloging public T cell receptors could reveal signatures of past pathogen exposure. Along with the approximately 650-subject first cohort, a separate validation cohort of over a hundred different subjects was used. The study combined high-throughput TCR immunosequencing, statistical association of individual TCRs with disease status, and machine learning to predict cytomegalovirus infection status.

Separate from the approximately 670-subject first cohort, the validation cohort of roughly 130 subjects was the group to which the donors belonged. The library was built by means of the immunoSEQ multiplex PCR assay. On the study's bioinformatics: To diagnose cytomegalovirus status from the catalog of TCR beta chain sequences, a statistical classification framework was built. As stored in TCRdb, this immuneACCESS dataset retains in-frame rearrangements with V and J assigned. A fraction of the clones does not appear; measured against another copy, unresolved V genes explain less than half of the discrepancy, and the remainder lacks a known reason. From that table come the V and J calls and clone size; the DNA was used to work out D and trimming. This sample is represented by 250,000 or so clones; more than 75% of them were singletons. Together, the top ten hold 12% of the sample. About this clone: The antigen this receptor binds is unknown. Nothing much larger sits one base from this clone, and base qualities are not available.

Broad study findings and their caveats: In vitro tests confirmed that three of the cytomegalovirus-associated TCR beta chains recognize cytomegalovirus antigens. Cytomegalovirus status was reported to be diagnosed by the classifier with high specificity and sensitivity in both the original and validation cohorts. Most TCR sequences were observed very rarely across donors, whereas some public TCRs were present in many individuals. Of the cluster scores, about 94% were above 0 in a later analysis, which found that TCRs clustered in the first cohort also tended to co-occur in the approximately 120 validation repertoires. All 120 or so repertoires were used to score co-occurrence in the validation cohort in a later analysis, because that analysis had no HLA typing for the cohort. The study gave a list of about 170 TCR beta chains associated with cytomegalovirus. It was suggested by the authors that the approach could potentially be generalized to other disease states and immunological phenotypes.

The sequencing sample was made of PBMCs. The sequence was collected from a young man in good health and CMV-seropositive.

CDR3 loop: CASSPRGGDSYEQYF. The DNA sequence is given as TGTGCCAGCAGTCCCCGTGGAGGGGACTCTTACGAGCAGTACTTC. Rearrangement joined TRBV6-1 to TRBJ2-7; perhaps TRBD2 is the D gene, with 6 bases matching. From the cysteine up to the phenylalanine, the CDR3 has a length of 15 residues. Just CDR3 DNA is preserved here, 45 bases in frame from base 1. CDR1 MNHNS and CDR2 SASEGT are derived from the germline V gene. Relative to germline, V is 5 bases shorter and J is 4 bases shorter, with 18 bases between their ends.